The 17 T cell receptor beta chains reported below all come from one sample, sequenced in a study of early T cells in non-severe SARS-CoV-2 infection. One entry per CDR3 protein, called by TCRdb with MiXCR from the 5' RACE reads. The sample has about 70,000 distinct CDR3 sequences; 9.5% to 15% are singletons. This sample comprised whole blood, obtained at baseline. These TCRs come from an adult who was a healthcare worker with PCR-confirmed SARS-CoV-2 infection or an uninfected control (not recorded which). The donor label of this sample is uncertain.

This clonotype was picked up a small number of times. The chain recombines TRBV29-1 with TRBJ2-3, with D tentatively TRBD1 (6 bases). CDR1 SQVTM and CDR2 ANQGSEA come from the germline V gene. The CDR3 is made up of 14 amino acids. The ends were cut back, 5 bases at V and 5 bases at J, with 17 bases in the middle. Here the CDR3 reads CSVFNTGRGDTQYF. In DNA, the CDR3 is TGCAGCGTTTTCAACACAGGGAGAGGAGATACGCAGTATTTT.

V usage is TRBV18 and J usage is TRBJ2-7; D may correspond to TRBD1 or TRBD2 (5 bases each). The germline gives CDR1 KGHSH, CDR2 LQKENI. With 0 bases removed from V and 0 bases from J, the gap between germline ends came to 9 bases. The CDR3 loop spans 15 amino acids. CDR3 nucleotides: TGTGCCAGCTCACCACCCGGGACCAGCTCCTACGAGCAGTACTTC. Translating gives CASSPPGTSSYEQYF.

This clonotype appeared many times. V gene TRBV6-5 combines with J gene TRBJ2-2, with D possibly TRBD2 on 7 matching bases. Germline V gene lookup returns CDR1 MNHEY and CDR2 SVGAGI. Trimming removed 2 bases from V and 3 bases from J, with 10 bases in between. The CDR3 totals 15 residues. This CDR3 is CASSYGGGYTGELFF. The CDR3 DNA is TGTGCCAGCAGTTACGGCGGGGGCTACACCGGGGAGCTGTTTTTT.

This clonotype came up a few times. V gene TRBV27 combines with J gene TRBJ1-1; D gene ambiguous. Trimming pared 2 bases from V and 11 bases from J, leaving 15 bases between. CDR1 and CDR2 (germline): MNHEY, SMNVEV (reference sequence). The CDR3 covers 13 residues. The CDR3 loop reads CASSLGRYKAAFF. The CDR3 DNA reads TGTGCCAGCAGTTTAGGACGTTACAAGGCCGCTTTCTTT.

The chain has TRBV29-1 and TRBJ2-7; the D gene is possibly TRBD2 (5 bases). V was trimmed by 6 bases and J by 5 bases, leaving 11 bases between them. This CDR3 contains 11 residues. The germline CDR1 and CDR2 sequences are SQVTM and ANQGSEA. CDR3 coding DNA: TGCAGCGTCAGCGGACCGGACGAGCAGTACTTC. It codes for CSVSGPDEQYF.

The chain is built from TRBV3-1 and TRBJ2-3, with TRBD1 as a possible D gene (5 bases). Trimming stripped 0 bases from V and 9 bases from J, with 10 bases between. This CDR3 is 13 amino acids long. CDR1 is LGHDT, CDR2 YNNKEL, per germline (reference sequence). CDR3 DNA: TGTGCCAGCAGCCAAGATCAGGGAAGGACGCAGTATTTT. Residues: CASSQDQGRTQYF.

This rearrangement joins TRBV7-8 to TRBJ2-5; 8 bases align to TRBD2. The V gene's germline CDR1 is SGHVS and CDR2 FQNEAQ. This CDR3 has 17 residues. The trim removed 5 bases at V and 2 bases at J, leaving 13 bases unmatched. This CDR3 reads CASSPPGRGAQQETQYF. The CDR3 region has the DNA TGTGCCAGCAGCCCTCCGGGGCGGGGGGCGCAACAAGAGACCCAGTACTTC.

This clonotype has ten or more counts. The CDR3 region has the DNA TGTGCCAGCAGTTCCCTTCGCCAGGAGCGGCTAGGTGCTGAAGCTTTCTTT. It translates to CASSSLRQERLGAEAFF. The rearrangement uses TRBV6-2 or TRBV6-3 and TRBJ1-1; D remains unclear. CDR1 and CDR2 (germline): MNHEY, SVGEGT. The CDR3 is 17 amino acids. V was clipped by 4 bases and J by 6 bases, with 24 bases between them.

This chain joins TRBV2 and TRBJ1-1; D ambiguous. CDR1 and CDR2 (germline): SNHLY, FYNNEI. The CDR3 has 16 residues. Trimming took off 7 bases at V and 0 bases at J, with 18 bases between the two ends. The CDR3 is CASILLNTYMNTEAFF. Written as DNA, the CDR3 is TGTGCCAGCATCCTTCTTAACACCTACATGAACACTGAAGCTTTCTTT.

The V call is TRBV11-2, the J call TRBJ2-1; 8 nucleotides match TRBD2. This CDR3 is 12 amino acids long. Trimming took 5 bases from V and 13 from J; bases not matched to a gene: 7. Germline assignment: CDR1 SGHAT and CDR2 FQNNGV. The CDR3 here is CASSPSGGFQFF. In DNA, the CDR3 is TGTGCCAGCAGCCCCAGCGGGGGATTCCAGTTCTTC.

This clonotype was detected many times. The V and J genes are TRBV4-1 and TRBJ2-7; 7 bases map to TRBD2. This CDR3 is built from 13 residues. J gave up 7 bases and V 3 bases, and 6 bases lay outside the gene matches. Germline CDR1 and CDR2: MGHRA and YSYEKL. CDR3 nucleotide sequence: TGCGCCAGCAGCCACATCCTGGGGGGGGAGCAGTACTTC. Translating gives CASSHILGGEQYF.

Only a few counts were recorded for this clonotype. The chain carries TRBV10-1 and TRBJ2-2; weak D call: TRBD1 (5 bases). Germline loops: CDR1 WNHNN, CDR2 SYGVQD (reference sequence). Trimming left V 5 bases short and J 1 base short, with 8 bases between. The CDR3 consists of 14 residues. The CDR3 is CASSRGGNTGELFF. The CDR3 coding sequence is TGCGCCAGCAGTAGGGGCGGGAACACCGGGGAGCTGTTTTTT.

The chain joins TRBV4-2 to TRBJ1-1; unclear D gene. V lost 1 base and J 3 bases, leaving 9 bases between the germline ends. Germline assignment: CDR1 LGHNA and CDR2 YNFKEQ. The CDR3 runs to 14 residues. The DNA of the CDR3 is TGTGCCAGCAGCCAAGGTGTTTTCGACACTGAAGCTTTCTTT. Residues: CASSQGVFDTEAFF.

This chain uses TRBV29-1 with TRBJ1-2, with D possibly being TRBD1 (6 bases). Germline lookup yields CDR1 SQVTM and CDR2 ANQGSEA. The CDR3 sequence is 14 residues long. The V and J ends lost 2 bases and 4 bases respectively, with 14 bases between them. CDR3 DNA: TGCAGCGTTGAAAGGGCAGGGGCTGGCTATGGCTACACCTTC. This encodes CSVERAGAGYGYTF.

At least ten counts were recorded for this clonotype. V is TRBV28 and J is TRBJ1-5; no reliable D call. The germline gives CDR1 MDHEN, CDR2 SYDVKM. V dropped 8 bases and J dropped 2 bases, with 7 bases sitting between them. The CDR3 consists of 12 residues. CDR3 sequence reads: CASSRRNQPQHF. The CDR3 nucleotides are TGTGCCAGCTCAAGACGCAATCAGCCCCAGCATTTT.

The chain uses TRBV30 and TRBJ2-7; D is ambiguous. The CDR3 runs to 12 residues. V lost 2 bases, J lost 5 bases, and 10 bases lay in between. Germline-derived CDR1 and CDR2 are GTSNPN and SVGIG (reference sequence). The CDR3 DNA reads TGTGCCTGGAGTCAGACTTGGGACGAGCAGTACTTC. Encoded protein: CAWSQTWDEQYF.

This clonotype was counted a single time. J is TRBJ2-7 and V is TRBV4-1; possible D gene TRBD2, 5 bases. The V end was cut by 1 base, the J end by 1 base, with 5 bases between. The CDR3 has 13 residues. The germline gives CDR1 MGHRA, CDR2 YSYEKL. CDR3 protein: CASSQGTSYEQYF. In DNA, the CDR3 is TGCGCCAGCAGCCAAGGGACTTCCTACGAGCAGTACTTC.